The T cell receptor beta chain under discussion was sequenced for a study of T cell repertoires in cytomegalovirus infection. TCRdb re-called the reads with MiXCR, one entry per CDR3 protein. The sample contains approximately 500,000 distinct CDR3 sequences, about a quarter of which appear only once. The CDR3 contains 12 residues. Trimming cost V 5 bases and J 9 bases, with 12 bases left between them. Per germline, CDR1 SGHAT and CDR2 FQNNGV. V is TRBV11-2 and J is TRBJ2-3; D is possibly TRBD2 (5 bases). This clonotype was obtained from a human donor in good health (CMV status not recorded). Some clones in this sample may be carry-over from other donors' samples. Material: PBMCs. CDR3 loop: CASSRRLATQYF. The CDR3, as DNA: TGTGCCAGCAGCCGACGCCTAGCAACGCAGTATTTT.